This T cell receptor (beta chain) was recorded in a study of cytotoxic CD8 clonotypes in ibrutinib-treated CLL. The germline CDR1 and CDR2 sequences are MNHEY and SMNVEV (reference sequence). The CDR3 is 14 amino acids. Trimming removed 7 bases from V and 1 base from J, with 11 bases in between. This clone was picked up one time. Produced via immunoSEQ multiplex PCR; TCRdb's table is partial and in-frame only. The sample contains tens of thousands of clones, over 65% of which appear only once. The chain couples TRBV27 to TRBJ2-1; D remains unclear. The sample in question was PBMCs, obtained before ibrutinib treatment. This TCR was sampled from a human donor with chronic lymphocytic leukemia. CDR3 in amino acids: CASTPTGSYNEQFF. DNA of the CDR3: TGTGCCAGCACCCCGACTGGTTCCTACAATGAGCAGTTCTTC.